The present T cell receptor (beta chain) was sequenced within a study of OX40 agonist ivuxolimab in advanced cancers. Study-wide context: A partial response was reached by three patients: one with hepatocellular carcinoma and two with cutaneous melanoma.

The CDR3 is 14 amino acids. Trimming cost V 2 bases and J 5 bases, with 12 bases left between them. Germline V gene sequence: CDR1 LNHDA, CDR2 SQIVND (reference sequence). Concerning this clone itself: The antigen remains unidentified.

Study results and limitations: Low normalized T-cell clonal expansion was also seen in some nonresponders. At 0.1 to 3.0 mg/kg and by week 6, CD4+ and CD8+ T cells in the blood had expanded clonally.

Profiling relied on immunoSEQ multiplex PCR, and the TCRdb table lists in-frame clones only, not all of them. The data hold 65,000 to 95,000 clones, with about nine tenths observed a single time. The J gene is TRBJ2-5, the V gene TRBV19; TRBD2 is a possible D gene (6 bases). The TCR originated in an adult with an advanced solid tumor such as melanoma, head and neck, liver or kidney cancer. Sequenced material: CD4+ or CD8+ T cells sorted from blood, taken in a trial of the OX40 agonist ivuxolimab. The CDR3 coding sequence is TGTGCCAGTAGTATAAGAGCAGGGAGGGAGACCCAGTACTTC. This sequence encodes CASSIRAGRETQYF. Full variable domain (missing parts from reference TRBV19 and TRBJ2-5): DGGITQSPKYLFRKEGQNVTLSCEQNLNHDAMYWYRQDPGQGLRLIYYSQIVNDFQKGDIAEGYSVSREKKESFPLTVTSAQKNPTAFYLCASSIRAGRETQYFGPGTRLLVL.